This entry lists 20 T cell receptor beta chains sequenced from one sample in a study of cytomegalovirus exposure and HLA in healthy donors. Researchers ran the PCR with 60 Vbeta and 13 Jbeta primers. Only in-frame clones appear in the TCRdb table, and some are missing; sequencing was by immunoSEQ multiplex PCR. The table lists approximately 110,000 clones, less than 80% of them singletons. The material sequenced was PBMCs. All receptors derive from a woman in her forties in good health and CMV-seronegative.

This clone appeared once. The V and J genes are TRBV28 and TRBJ1-4; D is undetermined. The CDR3 loop spans 15 amino acids. Germline V gene data show CDR1 as MDHEN and CDR2 as SYDVKM. V lost 4 bases and J lost 6, with 15 bases in between. The CDR3 nucleotides are TGTGCCAGCAGTTCCGCGAGGAGGACGGATGAAAAACTGTTTTTT. This gives the protein CASSSARRTDEKLFF. Full variable domain (outside the CDR3, taken from reference TRBV28 and TRBJ1-4): DVKVTQSSRYLVKRTGEKVFLECVQDMDHENMFWYRQDPGLGLRLIYFSYDVKMKEKGDIPEGYSVSREKKERFSLILESASTNQTSMYLCASSSARRTDEKLFFGSGTQLSVL.

This clone was counted a few times. CDR3 residues: CASSLEQGWGRNEQFF. DNA for the CDR3: TGCGCCAGCAGCTTGGAACAGGGATGGGGTCGGAATGAGCAGTTCTTC. V and J are TRBV5-1 and TRBJ2-1; D perhaps matches TRBD1 (6 bases). This CDR3 region has 16 residues. The germline CDR1 and CDR2 sequences are SGHRS and YFSETQ. V was shortened by 0 bases and J by 7 bases, with 17 bases between the two germline ends.

This clone showed up just a few times. The chain joins TRBV19 to TRBJ2-2; possibly TRBD2 for D (7 bases). Germline values: CDR1 LNHDA, CDR2 SQIVND (reference sequence). The V and J ends lost 7 bases and 4 bases respectively, with 13 bases between them. The CDR3 is 14 residues long. The CDR3 DNA sequence: TGTGCCAGTACCCTGAGGGGGGGCACCGGGGAGCTGTTTTTT. Translation: CASTLRGGTGELFF.

This clone showed up just a few times. The V call is TRBV6-5, the J call TRBJ1-2; 8 bases agree with TRBD1. Trimming at V came to 6 bases and at J to 6 bases, leaving 6 bases not matched to a gene. This CDR3 spans 13 amino acids. Germline values: CDR1 MNHEY, CDR2 SVGAGI. This CDR3 is CASRRTGSNGYTF. The DNA for the CDR3 is TGTGCCAGCAGGAGGACAGGGTCGAATGGCTACACCTTC.

The V gene is TRBV7-9, the J gene TRBJ1-6; D is perhaps TRBD1 (5 bases). This CDR3 region has 14 residues. The germline V gene has CDR1 SEHNR and CDR2 FQNEAQ (reference sequence). Trimming took 5 bases from V and 5 from J, leaving 10 bases between them. The DNA of the CDR3 is TGTGCCAGCAGCCTTGGGGGGGATAATTCACCCCTCCACTTT. This codes for CASSLGGDNSPLHF.

The gene calls are TRBV4-3 and TRBJ2-7; 10 bases map to TRBD1. This CDR3 is 15 amino acids long. The V gene's germline CDR1 is LGHNA and CDR2 YSLEER. V lost 4 bases to trimming and J lost 2 bases; unmatched junction nucleotides: 5. CDR3 nucleotide sequence: TGCGCCAGCAGCCCGGGACAGGGGCTAACCTACGAGCAGTACTTC. Protein product: CASSPGQGLTYEQYF.

The chain couples TRBV4-2 to TRBJ1-2, with D perhaps TRBD1 (5 bases). The CDR3 spans 13 residues. With 5 bases removed from V and 4 bases from J, the gap between germline ends came to 11 bases. The germline CDR1 and CDR2 sequences are LGHNA and YNFKEQ. In nucleotides, the CDR3 is TGTGCCAGCAGCGAAGGGGAGGGCTATGGCTACACCTTC. Translated, it gives CASSEGEGYGYTF.

V is TRBV4-1 and J is TRBJ1-2; D is perhaps TRBD1 (5 bases). The germline CDR1 and CDR2 sequences are MGHRA and YSYEKL. Between the trimmed V and J ends, which lost 3 bases and 4 bases, there was a span of 12 bases. The CDR3 runs to 14 residues. CDR3 DNA sequence: TGCGCCAGCAGCCATCCCAGGGATGCCTATGGCTACACCTTC. It specifies CASSHPRDAYGYTF.

The chain carries TRBV30 and TRBJ1-2, with TRBD1 identical over 8 bases. V shed 1 base, J shed 7 bases, and the junction held 5 bases outside the gene matches. Per germline, CDR1 GTSNPN and CDR2 SVGIG (reference sequence). This CDR3 has 13 amino acids. As DNA, the CDR3 is TGTGCCTGGAGTGCAACAGGGGGGGGTGGCTACACCTTC. Translation: CAWSATGGGGYTF.

This clone was detected a few times. The chain joins TRBV9 to TRBJ1-1; the D is unclear. Trimming left V 4 bases short and J 4 bases short, with 14 bases between. The CDR3 totals 14 residues. In germline, CDR1 is SGDLS, CDR2 YYNGEE. Here the CDR3 DNA reads TGTGCCAGCAGCACCAACCCGGAGGGCACTGAAGCTTTCTTT. The encoded protein is CASSTNPEGTEAFF.

The chain has TRBV7-2 and TRBJ1-1, with 8 bases lining up with TRBD1. CDR3 size: 14 residues. V gave up 1 base and J gave up 8 bases; unmatched junction bases: 6. The germline CDR1 and CDR2 sequences are SGHTA and FQGNSA. The CDR3: CASSLGRGLWEAFF. Here the CDR3 DNA reads TGTGCCAGCAGCTTAGGCAGGGGGCTGTGGGAAGCTTTCTTT.

Only a few counts were recorded for this clone. This chain links TRBV7-2 with TRBJ2-5; 7 nucleotides match TRBD2. The CDR3 length is 15 residues. CDR1 is SGHTA and CDR2 is FQGNSA in the germline V gene. J gave up 2 bases and V 1 base, and 4 bases lay outside the gene matches. CDR3 amino acids: CASSLVASGQETQYF. The CDR3, as DNA: TGTGCCAGCAGCTTAGTAGCTAGCGGACAAGAGACCCAGTACTTC.

The chain combines TRBV5-4 with TRBJ2-3; 8 nucleotides agree with TRBD2. Germline loops: CDR1 SGHNT, CDR2 YYREEE (reference sequence). CDR3 length: 14 residues. V lost 4 bases to trimming and J lost 2 bases; unmatched junction nucleotides: 3. The CDR3: CASSPGGSTDTQYF. CDR3 nucleotides: TGTGCCAGCAGCCCGGGGGGGTCCACAGATACGCAGTATTTT.

By share, this clone ranks as medium-sized. The genes are TRBV6-6 and TRBJ1-2; D remains ambiguous. CDR1 and CDR2 from the germline V gene are MNHNY and SVGAGI (reference sequence). CDR3 length: 14 amino acids. Trimming took off 6 bases at V and 4 bases at J, with 15 bases between the two ends. The CDR3 loop is CASSFATPTYGYTF. CDR3 coding DNA: TGTGCCAGCAGCTTCGCGACACCAACCTATGGCTACACCTTC.

This clone was seen more than once but under ten times. V and J are TRBV28 and TRBJ2-1, with 8 bases matching TRBD2. There are 16 residues in the CDR3. The germline CDR1 and CDR2 sequences are MDHEN and SYDVKM. The V segment lost 2 bases and the J segment 1 base; nucleotides outside the gene matches: 4. The CDR3 is CASSLTGTSSYNEQFF. The CDR3 nucleotides are TGTGCCAGCAGTTTAACCGGGACTAGTTCCTACAATGAGCAGTTCTTC.

This chain uses TRBV9 with TRBJ2-2, with 8 bases that match TRBD2. The germline gives CDR1 SGDLS, CDR2 YYNGEE. Trimming took 7 bases from V and 2 from J; bases not matched to a gene: 4. The CDR3 consists of 14 residues. Here the CDR3 reads CASHGGGNTGELFF. In nucleotides, the CDR3 is TGTGCCAGCCACGGGGGGGGAAACACCGGGGAGCTGTTTTTT.

The sample holds one count of this clone. As DNA, the CDR3 is TGTGCCAGCTCACCACTTACGGCGGTCAATGAGCAGTTCTTC. Translating it yields CASSPLTAVNEQFF. This chain uses TRBV18 with TRBJ2-1; no clear D. The germline V gene has CDR1 KGHSH and CDR2 LQKENI. Trimming shortened V by 1 base and J by 6 bases, and 10 bases separated the two germline ends. The CDR3 sequence is 14 residues long.

This clone was seen just once. This chain joins TRBV29-1 and TRBJ2-3; D is ambiguous. CDR1 is SQVTM and CDR2 is ANQGSEA in the germline V gene. V was trimmed by 5 bases and J by 4 bases, leaving 13 bases between them. This CDR3 spans 13 amino acids. In DNA, the CDR3 is TGCAGCGTTCGTACCACTTTAGCAGATACGCAGTATTTT. It is translated as CSVRTTLADTQYF.

The chain couples TRBV7-9 to TRBJ1-1; D remains unclear. Trimming pared 5 bases from V and 2 bases from J, leaving 12 bases between. Germline V gene data show CDR1 as SEHNR and CDR2 as FQNEAQ (reference sequence). This CDR3 contains 14 residues. CDR3 amino acids: CASSSDRRNTEAFF. The CDR3 DNA is TGTGCCAGCAGCAGCGATAGGCGAAACACTGAAGCTTTCTTT.

The chain uses TRBV6-4 and TRBJ2-3; 8 nucleotides agree with TRBD2. The CDR3 contains 13 residues. V shed 6 bases, J shed 6 bases, and the junction held 5 bases outside the gene matches. Germline assignment: CDR1 MRHNA and CDR2 SNTAGT. The DNA of the CDR3 is TGTGCCAGCAGCGCTGCGGGGGGCGATACGCAGTATTTT. Protein sequence: CASSAAGGDTQYF.